Listed below are T cell receptor beta chains from one sample, sequenced in a study of graft-versus-host responses after intestinal transplantation. These TCRs are of unknown antigen specificity. The repertoire was sequenced with immunoSEQ multiplex PCR; TCRdb's copy has only in-frame clones and lacks some. The data contain more than 95,000 clones, less than 90% of them singletons. The sample in question was unstimulated CD4+ T cells sorted from spleen or lymph node cells, obtained before intestinal transplant. The source is a human donor who received an intestinal transplant. Each CDR3 is given with its conserved first and last residue. D genes are given only for firm matches. Where a row states a size, it is once, few, many or the class of an expanded clone; other rows omit it.

clone_size	d_call	v_call	j_call	cdr3_nt	cdr3_aa
-	-	TRBV30	TRBJ1-5	TGTGCCTGGGGCCAAAATCAGGGTTTTCAGCCCCAGCATTTT	CAWGQNQGFQPQHF
-	TRBD1	TRBV28	TRBJ1-1	TGTGCCAGCAGTTCCCCAGGGGGCTGGAACACTGAAGCTTTCTTT	CASSSPGGWNTEAFF
many	-	TRBV19	TRBJ1-2	TGTGCCGCGAGGGGCGGGTTCCCTCACTATGGCTACACCTTC	CAARGGFPHYGYTF
few	TRBD1	TRBV5-6	TRBJ2-7	TGTGCCAGCAGCTACCGGGACAGGGTCACCGAGCAGTACTTC	CASSYRDRVTEQYF
-	TRBD2	TRBV5-6	TRBJ2-4	TGTGCCAGCAGCTTGGGACTAGCGGAAAACATTCAGTACTTC	CASSLGLAENIQYF
-	TRBD1	TRBV4-1	TRBJ1-5	TGCGCCAGCAGCCAAGATAGCTGGGACAGTTATCAGCCCCAGCATTTT	CASSQDSWDSYQPQHF
-	TRBD1	TRBV4-1	TRBJ1-1	TGCGCCAGCCATAGGGGGCAGGGGGACACTGAAGCTTTCTTT	CASHRGQGDTEAFF
-	TRBD1	TRBV5-6	TRBJ2-3	TGTGCCAGCAGCCCACACAGGGGGCAATCCGATTTT	CASSPHRGQSDF
-	-	TRBV6-5	TRBJ1-6	TGTGCCAGCAGTTGGGGAAACAGTAAGAATTCACCCCTCCACTTT	CASSWGNSKNSPLHF
-	TRBD2	TRBV29-1	TRBJ2-1	TGCAGCGTTGTAGCGGGACTACTCTACAATGAGCAGTTCTTC	CSVVAGLLYNEQFF
once	-	TRBV5-1	TRBJ2-5	TGCGCCAGCAGGTCAGGGGTAGATGAGACCCAGTACTTC	CASRSGVDETQYF
-	TRBD2	TRBV5-4	TRBJ2-5	TGTGCCAGCAGCCCAAGACCTAGCGGGAGGGCTCATGAGACCCAGTACTTC	CASSPRPSGRAHETQYF
-	-	TRBV18	TRBJ1-2	TGTGCCAGCTCACCAGTGGGAAACTATGGCTACACCTTC	CASSPVGNYGYTF
-	TRBD2	TRBV6-6	TRBJ2-7	TGTGCCAGCAGAGCGGGACTAGCGAGTCCCTACGAGCAGTACTTC	CASRAGLASPYEQYF
-	TRBD1	TRBV5-1	TRBJ1-6	TGCGCCAGCAGCTTAGTGACAGGGGGAATTAATTCACCCCTCCACTTT	CASSLVTGGINSPLHF
-	TRBD2	TRBV10-1	TRBJ2-2	TGCGCCAGGCTATCCGGGACTAGAACCCCGACCGGGGAGCTGTTTTTT	CARLSGTRTPTGELFF
-	TRBD1	TRBV9	TRBJ2-7	TGTGCCAGCAGCCCGAGCGTACAGGGGCCCTACGAGCAGTACTTC	CASSPSVQGPYEQYF
-	-	TRBV5-1	TRBJ2-5	TGCGCCAGCAGCTTAACTAGCACTGAGGGGGAGACCCAGTACTTC	CASSLTSTEGETQYF
once	-	TRBV5-1	TRBJ1-2	TGCGCCAGCAGCCCAACCCTGCCCCAGGGCTATGGCTACACCTTC	CASSPTLPQGYGYTF
-	-	TRBV28	TRBJ2-6	TGTGCCAGCAGTTTATTTCCCTCTGGGGCCAACGTCCTGACTTTC	CASSLFPSGANVLTF
-	-	TRBV14	TRBJ2-7	TGTGCCAGCAGCCAAAGTATTCGGGCTGAGACCTACGAGCAGTACTTC	CASSQSIRAETYEQYF
-	-	TRBV4-2	TRBJ2-1	TGTGCCAGCAGCCAAGGCAGGCGTACCTACAATGAGCAGTTCTTC	CASSQGRRTYNEQFF
-	-	TRBV19	TRBJ1-1	TGTGCCAGTAGTATAGACAGGGTCCCCGGAGCTTTCTTT	CASSIDRVPGAFF
-	-	TRBV21-1	TRBJ2-2	TGTGCCAGCAGCCCTCCCGGGGTGGGCCCGAACACCGGGGAGCTGTTTTTT	CASSPPGVGPNTGELFF
-	-	TRBV4-1	TRBJ2-1	TGCGCCAGCAGCCAAGTTGGTTACTACAATGAGCAGTTCTTC	CASSQVGYYNEQFF
-	-	TRBV5-6	TRBJ1-1	TGTGCCAGCAGCTTGGGTTCCCGTCGGGGTGTGGGAGCTTTCTTT	CASSLGSRRGVGAFF
few	-	TRBV19	TRBJ1-2	TGTGCCAGTAGTACGGCAGGATATTGGTATGGCTACACCTTC	CASSTAGYWYGYTF
-	TRBD2	TRBV6-1	TRBJ2-1	TGTGCCAGCAGTGAAGCGCGAAGGACTAGCGCCGAGCAGTTCTTC	CASSEARRTSAEQFF
-	-	TRBV13	TRBJ2-7	TGTGCCAGCAGCTTAGGCCGAGGGGCCCCTTACTACGAGCAGTACTTC	CASSLGRGAPYYEQYF
-	TRBD1	TRBV28	TRBJ1-2	TGTGTTACAGGGGACCTTTTTGGCTACACCTTC	CVTGDLFGYTF
-	-	TRBV19	TRBJ2-7	TGTGCCAGTAGTATAGCCCCCGGTTACGAGCAGTACTTC	CASSIAPGYEQYF
-	TRBD2	TRBV18	TRBJ2-5	TGTGCCAGCTCACCACTAGCGGGGGAGACCCAGTACTTC	CASSPLAGETQYF
-	-	TRBV28	TRBJ2-7	TGTGCCAGCAGTCCACCACCCTACGAGCAGTACTTC	CASSPPPYEQYF
-	-	TRBV11-1	TRBJ1-2	TGTGCCAGCAGCTTAGCGGGCGGGACCTATGGCTACACCTTC	CASSLAGGTYGYTF
-	-	TRBV7-9	TRBJ2-7	TGTGCCAGCAGCTTAGCCGGTCAGGCAGGAAGGTATCACGAGCAGTACTTC	CASSLAGQAGRYHEQYF
-	TRBD2	TRBV19	TRBJ2-1	TGTGCCAGTCAGGCGGGAGTAGCCTACAATGAGCAGTTCTTC	CASQAGVAYNEQFF
-	-	TRBV5-6	TRBJ2-5	TGTGCCAGCAGCCTCAGGGTTGCAGAGACCCAGTACTTC	CASSLRVAETQYF
-	-	TRBV28	TRBJ2-7	TGTGCCAGCAGTTTGCCAAGCCCATCCTACGAGCAGTACTTC	CASSLPSPSYEQYF
-	TRBD1	TRBV6-5	TRBJ2-7	TGTGCCAGCAGGCCGGGACAGGTCTCCTACGAGCAGTACTTC	CASRPGQVSYEQYF
-	-	TRBV2	TRBJ2-3	TGTGCCAGCAGGCTGGACTTCCCCGTGGGAGATACGCAGTATTTT	CASRLDFPVGDTQYF
-	TRBD2	TRBV7-3	TRBJ2-2	TGTGCCAGCAGTCATAGCGGGGGGCTATACACCGGGGAGCTGTTTTTT	CASSHSGGLYTGELFF
-	-	TRBV5-1	TRBJ2-7	TGCGCCAGCAGCTTGACAGGGAAACGACCCTACGAGCAGTACTTC	CASSLTGKRPYEQYF
-	-	TRBV9	TRBJ1-1	TGTGCCAGCAGCCTCGACGCGGGGGGGCGGACTGAAGCTTTCTTT	CASSLDAGGRTEAFF
-	TRBD2	TRBV5-1	TRBJ2-2	TGCGCCAGCAGCTTATCTGTGACGGGGGGAAGAACCGGGGAGCTGTTTTTT	CASSLSVTGGRTGELFF
few	-	TRBV5-1	TRBJ2-7	TGCGCCAGCAGCACAATCGAGGTAGGGGGGGAGCAGTACTTC	CASSTIEVGGEQYF
-	TRBD2	TRBV11-2	TRBJ2-1	TGTGCCAGCAGCTCCCGGGGACTAGCGGGGAGGAACTCCTACAATGAGCAGTTCTTC	CASSSRGLAGRNSYNEQFF
-	TRBD1	TRBV19	TRBJ1-1	TGTGCCAGTACCAGGGACAGGGAAATCACTGAAGCTTTCTTT	CASTRDREITEAFF